These T cell receptor beta chains were read from a single sample in a study of CD8+ T cells in alopecia areata. Assay: immunoSEQ multiplex PCR; the TCRdb copy retains only in-frame clones and omits some. The sample lists a few hundred thousand clones; approximately 53% were seen once. The sequenced sample consisted of CD8+ T cells sorted from blood. The receptors come from a human donor in good health. Each CDR3 is given with its conserved first and last residue. Fields, in order: CDR3 length, clone size, J gene, V gene, CDR3 protein. Size is stated for part of the rows, as once, few or many counts, or as a class when the clone is expanded.

len: 11; abundance: few; j_gene: TRBJ1-1; v_gene: TRBV5-3; CDR3aa: CARSLRTEAFF
len: 15; abundance: NA; j_gene: TRBJ2-7; v_gene: TRBV29-1; CDR3aa: CSVVPVGQDGHEQYF
len: 13; abundance: few; j_gene: TRBJ2-5; v_gene: TRBV7-9; CDR3aa: CASSLEFGETQYF
len: 15; abundance: NA; j_gene: TRBJ1-1; v_gene: TRBV2; CDR3aa: CASSDGQGMNTEAFF
len: 15; abundance: NA; j_gene: TRBJ1-1; v_gene: TRBV27; CDR3aa: CASSFGSRSNTEAFF
len: 15; abundance: few; j_gene: TRBJ1-5; v_gene: TRBV28; CDR3aa: CASLERALRNQPQHF
len: 14; abundance: NA; j_gene: TRBJ2-1; v_gene: TRBV15; CDR3aa: CATSRDKGSNEQFF
len: 14; abundance: once; j_gene: TRBJ2-2; v_gene: TRBV5-4; CDR3aa: CATSGTANTGELFF
len: 10; abundance: few; j_gene: TRBJ2-1; v_gene: TRBV29-1; CDR3aa: CSGDTNEQFF
len: 14; abundance: few; j_gene: TRBJ1-5; v_gene: TRBV19; CDR3aa: CASSPTDSNQPQHF
len: 15; abundance: few; j_gene: TRBJ1-1; v_gene: TRBV11-2; CDR3aa: CASSLWTGTNTEAFF
len: 16; abundance: NA; j_gene: TRBJ2-1; v_gene: TRBV5-1; CDR3aa: CASSTTGTGGSDEQFF
len: 12; abundance: NA; j_gene: TRBJ1-2; v_gene: TRBV2; CDR3aa: CASSDSGYGYTF
len: 14; abundance: NA; j_gene: TRBJ2-3; v_gene: TRBV29-1; CDR3aa: CSVTPRGAGDTQYF
len: 14; abundance: NA; j_gene: TRBJ1-2; v_gene: TRBV5-1; CDR3aa: CASSLVGTGDGYTF
len: 14; abundance: NA; j_gene: TRBJ2-7; v_gene: TRBV7-9; CDR3aa: CASSLGQTFYEQYF
len: 14; abundance: NA; j_gene: TRBJ2-5; v_gene: TRBV6-5; CDR3aa: CASSYSFKGETQYF
len: 12; abundance: NA; j_gene: TRBJ2-1; v_gene: TRBV5-6; CDR3aa: CASSSTGYEQFF
len: 13; abundance: NA; j_gene: TRBJ2-7; v_gene: TRBV29-1; CDR3aa: CSVGPGPAYEQYF
len: 11; abundance: NA; j_gene: TRBJ2-5; v_gene: TRBV7-6; CDR3aa: CASSLTPTQYF
len: 14; abundance: NA; j_gene: TRBJ2-4; v_gene: TRBV4-1; CDR3aa: CASSQDRGKNIQYF
len: 14; abundance: NA; j_gene: TRBJ2-3; v_gene: TRBV11-2; CDR3aa: CASSPGVGTDTQYF
len: 15; abundance: NA; j_gene: TRBJ1-4; v_gene: TRBV25-1; CDR3aa: CASSPNGGPDEKLFF
len: 14; abundance: few; j_gene: TRBJ1-1; v_gene: TRBV6-5; CDR3aa: CASFQGEWNTEAFF
len: 14; abundance: NA; j_gene: TRBJ1-5; v_gene: TRBV5-5; CDR3aa: CASSLGPSGQPQHF
len: 16; abundance: NA; j_gene: TRBJ2-2; v_gene: TRBV29-1; CDR3aa: CSVEDPETGTTGELFF
len: 16; abundance: once; j_gene: TRBJ2-1; v_gene: TRBV5-4; CDR3aa: CASSAKAGSSYNEQFF
len: 15; abundance: NA; j_gene: TRBJ1-2; v_gene: TRBV5-1; CDR3aa: CASSLGWDRFYGYTF